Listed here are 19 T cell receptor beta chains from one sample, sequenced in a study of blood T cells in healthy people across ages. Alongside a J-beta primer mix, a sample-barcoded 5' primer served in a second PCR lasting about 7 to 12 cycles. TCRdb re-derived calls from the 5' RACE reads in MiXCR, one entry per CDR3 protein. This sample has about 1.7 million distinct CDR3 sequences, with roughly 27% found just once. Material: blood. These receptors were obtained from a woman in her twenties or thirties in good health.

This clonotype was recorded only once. The CDR3 protein is CASSREQGASTEAFF. For the CDR3, the DNA is TGTGCCAGCAGTCGCGAACAGGGGGCGAGCACTGAAGCTTTCTTT. This chain links TRBV2 with TRBJ1-1, with 9 positions matching TRBD1. V was clipped by 5 bases and J by 4 bases; unmatched bases: 8. The germline CDR1 and CDR2 sequences are SNHLY and FYNNEI. The CDR3 has 15 residues.

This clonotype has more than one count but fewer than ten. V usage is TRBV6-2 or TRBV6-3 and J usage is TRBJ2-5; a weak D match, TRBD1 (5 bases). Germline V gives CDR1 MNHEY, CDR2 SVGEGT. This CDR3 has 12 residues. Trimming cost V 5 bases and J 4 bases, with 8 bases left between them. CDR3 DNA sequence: TGTGCCAGCAGTGACAGTCCAGAGACCCAGTACTTC. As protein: CASSDSPETQYF.

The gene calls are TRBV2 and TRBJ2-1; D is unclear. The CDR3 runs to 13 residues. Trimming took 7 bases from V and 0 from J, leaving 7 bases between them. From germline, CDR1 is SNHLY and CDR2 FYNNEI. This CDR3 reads CASITRSYNEQFF. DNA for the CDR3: TGTGCCAGCATAACCCGCTCCTACAATGAGCAGTTCTTC.

The CDR3 sequence: CATSEGSGGAFF. The CDR3 DNA sequence: TGTGCCACCAGCGAAGGGAGCGGGGGTGCGTTCTTC. V is TRBV15 and J is TRBJ2-1; 8 positions match TRBD2. V lost 5 bases to trimming and J lost 15 bases; unmatched junction nucleotides: 9. Germline V gene data show CDR1 as LNHNV and CDR2 as YYDKDF (reference sequence). The CDR3 totals 12 residues.

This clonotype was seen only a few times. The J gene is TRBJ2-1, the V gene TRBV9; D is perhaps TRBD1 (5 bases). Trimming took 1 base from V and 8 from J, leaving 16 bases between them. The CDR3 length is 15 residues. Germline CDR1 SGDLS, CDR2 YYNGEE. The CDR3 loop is CASSVRPDLRDEQFF. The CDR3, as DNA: TGTGCCAGCAGCGTACGGCCAGACCTCAGGGATGAGCAGTTCTTC.

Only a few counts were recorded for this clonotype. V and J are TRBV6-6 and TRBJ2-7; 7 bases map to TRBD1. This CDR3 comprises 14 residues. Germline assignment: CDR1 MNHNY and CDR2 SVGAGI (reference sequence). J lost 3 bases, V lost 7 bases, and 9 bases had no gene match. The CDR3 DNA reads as TGTGCCAGCACCCGACAGGGAGCCTACTACGAGCAGTACTTC. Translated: CASTRQGAYYEQYF.

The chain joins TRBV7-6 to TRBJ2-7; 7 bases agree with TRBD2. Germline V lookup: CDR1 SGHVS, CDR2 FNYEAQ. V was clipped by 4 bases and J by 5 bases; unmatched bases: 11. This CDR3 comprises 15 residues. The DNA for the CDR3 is TGTGCCAGCAGCTACCTTGGCGGGAGTCAGGACGAGCAGTACTTC. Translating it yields CASSYLGGSQDEQYF.

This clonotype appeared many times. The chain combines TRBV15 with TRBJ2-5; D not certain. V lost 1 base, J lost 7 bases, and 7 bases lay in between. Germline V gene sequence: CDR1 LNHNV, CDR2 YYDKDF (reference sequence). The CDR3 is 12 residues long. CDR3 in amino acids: CATSRGPGTQYF. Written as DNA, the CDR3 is TGTGCCACCAGCAGAGGGCCGGGGACCCAGTACTTC. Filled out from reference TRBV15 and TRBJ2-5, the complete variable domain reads DAMVIQNPRYQVTQFGKPVTLSCSQTLNHNVMYWYQQKSSQAPKLLFHYYDKDFNNEADTPDNFQSRRPNTSFCFLDIRSPGLGDTAMYLCATSRGPGTQYFGPGTRLLVL.

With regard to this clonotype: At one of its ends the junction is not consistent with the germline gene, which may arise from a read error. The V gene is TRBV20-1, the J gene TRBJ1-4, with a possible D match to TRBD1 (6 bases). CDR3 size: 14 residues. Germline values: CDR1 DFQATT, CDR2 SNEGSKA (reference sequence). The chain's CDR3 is CSAGRTDLNERLFF. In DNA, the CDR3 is TGCAGTGCTGGTAGGACAGACCTCAATGAAAGACTGTTTTTT.

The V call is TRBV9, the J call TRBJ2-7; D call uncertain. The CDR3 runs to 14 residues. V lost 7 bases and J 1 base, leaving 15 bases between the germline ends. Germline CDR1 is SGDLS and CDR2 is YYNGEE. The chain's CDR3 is CASAYSTDSYEQYF. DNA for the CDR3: TGTGCCAGCGCTTATTCGACCGATTCCTACGAGCAGTACTTC.

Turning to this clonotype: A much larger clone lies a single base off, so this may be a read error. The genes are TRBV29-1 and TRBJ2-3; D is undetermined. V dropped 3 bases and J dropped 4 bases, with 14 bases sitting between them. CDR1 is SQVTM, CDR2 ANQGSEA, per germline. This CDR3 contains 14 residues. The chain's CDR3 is CSVDLGRPADTQYF. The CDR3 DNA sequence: TGCAGCGTTGATTTGGGCAGGCCCGCAGATACGCAGTATTTT.

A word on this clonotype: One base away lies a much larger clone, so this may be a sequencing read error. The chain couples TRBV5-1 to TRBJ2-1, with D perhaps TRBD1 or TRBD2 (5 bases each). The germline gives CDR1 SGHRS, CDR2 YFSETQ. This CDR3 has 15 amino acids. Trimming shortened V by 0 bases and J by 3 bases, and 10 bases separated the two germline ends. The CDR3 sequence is CASSLGVGVYNEQFF. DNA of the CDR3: TGCGCCAGCAGCTTGGGAGTGGGGGTCTACAATGAGCAGTTCTTC.

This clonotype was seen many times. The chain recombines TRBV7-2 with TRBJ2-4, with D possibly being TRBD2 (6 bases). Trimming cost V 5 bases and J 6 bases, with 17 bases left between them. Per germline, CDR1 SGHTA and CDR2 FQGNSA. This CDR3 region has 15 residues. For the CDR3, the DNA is TGTGCCAGCAGCCAACGGGAGAGTATCGGAAACATTCAGTACTTC. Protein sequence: CASSQRESIGNIQYF.

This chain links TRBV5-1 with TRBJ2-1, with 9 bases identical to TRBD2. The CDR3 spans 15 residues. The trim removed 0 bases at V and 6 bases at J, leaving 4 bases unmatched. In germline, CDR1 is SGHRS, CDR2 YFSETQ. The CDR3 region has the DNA TGCGCCAGCAGCTTGGTGACTAGCGGAGGCAATGAGCAGTTCTTC. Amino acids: CASSLVTSGGNEQFF.

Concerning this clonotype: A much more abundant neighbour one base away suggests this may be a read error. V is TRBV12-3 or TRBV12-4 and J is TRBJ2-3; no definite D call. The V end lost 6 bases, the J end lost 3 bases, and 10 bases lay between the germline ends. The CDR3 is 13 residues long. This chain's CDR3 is CASRPRSTDTQYF. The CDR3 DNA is TGTGCCAGCAGGCCCAGGTCGACAGATACGCAGTATTTT.

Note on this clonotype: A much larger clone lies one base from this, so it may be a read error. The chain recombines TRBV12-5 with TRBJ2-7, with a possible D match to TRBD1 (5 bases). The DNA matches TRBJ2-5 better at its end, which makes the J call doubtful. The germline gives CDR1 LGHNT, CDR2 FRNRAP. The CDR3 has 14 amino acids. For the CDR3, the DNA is TGTGCTAGTGGTTTGGGGGGCGAAGAAGGGACCCAGTACTTC. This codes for CASGLGGEEGTQYF.

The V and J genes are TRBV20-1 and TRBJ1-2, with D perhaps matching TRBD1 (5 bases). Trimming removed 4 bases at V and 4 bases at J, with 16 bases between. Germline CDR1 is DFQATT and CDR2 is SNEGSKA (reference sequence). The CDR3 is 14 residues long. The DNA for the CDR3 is TGCAGTGCTACTTTTTTGGGGCCCTCCTATGGCTACACCTTC. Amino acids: CSATFLGPSYGYTF.

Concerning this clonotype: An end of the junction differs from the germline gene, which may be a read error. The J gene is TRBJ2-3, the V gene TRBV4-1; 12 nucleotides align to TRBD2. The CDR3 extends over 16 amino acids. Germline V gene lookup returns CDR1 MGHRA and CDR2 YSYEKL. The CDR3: CASSRQLAGGLDAQYF. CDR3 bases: TGCGCCAGCAGCCGCCAACTAGCGGGGGGTTTAGATGCGCAGTATTTT.

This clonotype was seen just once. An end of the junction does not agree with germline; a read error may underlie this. As DNA, the CDR3 is TGCAGCGTCCCAGAAAACACTGGAGCTTTCTTT. Amino acid sequence: CSVPENTGAFF. The chain combines TRBV29-1 with TRBJ1-1; D gene unclear. CDR1 SQVTM and CDR2 ANQGSEA come from the germline V gene. CDR3 size: 11 residues.